The 8 T cell receptor beta chains in this list originate from one sample, sequenced in a study of T cell responses to AZD1222 COVID-19 vaccine (TCRdb year 2021). The time point label of this sample denotes: about 28 days (+/-7) after the second vaccine dose. Receptors were amplified or captured by the immunoSEQ multiplex PCR assay. TCRdb retrieved this table from immuneACCESS and kept in-frame rearrangements only. Not all clones are present; in checked studies, unresolved V genes account for under half, and no reason is known for the remainder. Here the sample has some 81,000 clones; 80% to 90% occur a single time. Roughly 3.6% of the sample is taken by the ten largest. This specimen consisted of peripheral blood, obtained 28 days after the second AZD1222 dose. These receptors were collected from an adult who received the AZD1222 COVID-19 vaccine.

This clone was found a few times. The chain recombines TRBV7-6 with TRBJ2-2, with TRBD1 as a possible D gene (5 bases). V was clipped by 5 bases and J by 7 bases, with 17 bases between them. The CDR3 sequence is 15 residues long. Germline V CDR1 and CDR2: SGHVS, FNYEAQ. As DNA, the CDR3 is TGTGCCAGCAGCCTCGGGCAGGGCAACGGCGGGGAGCTGTTTTTT. Translation: CASSLGQGNGGELFF.

The gene calls are TRBV5-1 and TRBJ2-5; the D is unclear. V was cut by 0 bases and J by 2 bases, with 11 bases left in between. The CDR3 sequence is 15 residues long. Germline CDR1 reads SGHRS; CDR2 reads YFSETQ. The CDR3 DNA reads TGCGCCAGCAGCTTGGGGGCAGGCGAACAAGAGACCCAGTACTTC. The encoded protein is CASSLGAGEQETQYF.

V usage is TRBV25-1 and J usage is TRBJ1-1; D unresolved. Germline V gene lookup returns CDR1 MGHDK and CDR2 SYGVNS. The V end was cut by 8 bases, the J end by 1 base, with 14 bases between. The CDR3 covers 14 residues. The DNA of the CDR3 is TGTGCCAGCTCCTGGGCAGAAACGAACACTGAAGCTTTCTTT. This gives the protein CASSWAETNTEAFF.

The chain has TRBV7-2 and TRBJ2-7, with a weak D call TRBD2 (6 bases). CDR1 is SGHTA and CDR2 is FQGNSA in the germline V gene. The ends were cut back, 4 bases at V and 7 bases at J, with 11 bases in the middle. CDR3 size: 12 residues. This CDR3 is CASSSLAGEQYF. In DNA form, the CDR3 reads TGTGCCAGCAGCTCATTGGCGGGGGAGCAGTACTTC.

The chain employs TRBV5-5 and TRBJ2-3, with D tentatively TRBD2 (7 bases). Per the germline V gene, CDR1 is SGHKS and CDR2 is YYEKEE (reference sequence). Between the trimmed V and J ends, which lost 1 base and 4 bases, there was a span of 13 bases. The CDR3 is made up of 15 amino acids. The CDR3 spells CASSLRGAIPDTQYF. The CDR3 DNA reads as TGTGCCAGCAGCTTGCGGGGGGCGATTCCAGATACGCAGTATTTT.

The chain recombines TRBV11-1 with TRBJ2-7, with 12 bases lining up with TRBD1. Germline values: CDR1 SGHAT, CDR2 FQDESV (reference sequence). The CDR3 sequence is 15 residues long. With V trimmed by 5 bases and J by 7 bases, 9 bases remained unmatched. The CDR3 loop is CASSPDGTGGQEQYF. The CDR3 DNA reads as TGTGCCAGCAGCCCAGACGGGACAGGGGGCCAGGAGCAGTACTTC.

This clone was picked up one time. The chain joins TRBV29-1 to TRBJ1-4, with a weak D call TRBD1 (6 bases). V dropped 4 bases and J dropped 4 bases, with 10 bases sitting between them. The CDR3 length is 13 residues. Germline assignment: CDR1 SQVTM and CDR2 ANQGSEA. The CDR3 sequence is CSVVGANNEKLFF. The CDR3 DNA sequence: TGCAGCGTTGTGGGGGCTAATAATGAAAAACTGTTTTTT.

This clone was picked up one time. This sequence joins TRBV27 and TRBJ2-7; D remains ambiguous. CDR1 is MNHEY and CDR2 is SMNVEV in the germline V gene (reference sequence). V dropped 2 bases and J dropped 1 base, with 6 bases sitting between them. The CDR3 loop spans 13 amino acids. For the CDR3, the DNA is TGTGCCAGCAGTTTAAGGGCTTCCTACGAGCAGTACTTC. This gives the protein CASSLRASYEQYF.